Listed here are 32 T cell receptor beta chains from one sample, sequenced in a study of blood T cell repertoires in COVID-19 (dated by TCRdb to about 2020). Preparation of the library involved the immunoSEQ multiplex PCR assay. Sourced from immuneACCESS, this table was stored by TCRdb with only in-frame sequences that have V and J called. A share of the clones is absent; for the studies checked, an unresolved V gene accounts for under half, and the remainder has no known explanation. Across this sample there are about 200,000 clones, with about 85% seen only once. About 5% of the sample rests with the top ten. Sequencing was performed on peripheral blood. Receptor source: a woman older than 75 with acute or convalescent COVID-19.

In this sample, this clone turned up many times. The V and J genes are TRBV7-3 and TRBJ2-5; no firm D call. This CDR3 is 13 amino acids long. V was trimmed by 3 bases and J by 5 bases, leaving 10 bases between them. CDR1 is SGHTA and CDR2 is FQGTGA in the germline V gene. The CDR3, as DNA: TGTGCCAGCAGCTTCAACAGAAGGGAGACCCAGTACTTC. It is translated as CASSFNRRETQYF.

This chain uses TRBV5-1 with TRBJ2-3; D gene uncertain. The CDR3 has 16 residues. Trimming cost V 1 base and J 2 bases, with 14 bases left between them. Germline lookup yields CDR1 SGHRS and CDR2 YFSETQ. CDR3: CASSLKLQIATDTQYF. Written as DNA, the CDR3 is TGCGCCAGCAGCTTGAAGCTACAAATAGCCACAGATACGCAGTATTTT.

This chain connects TRBV6-1 to TRBJ1-5; 7 nucleotides align to TRBD1. The CDR3 has 15 residues. V lost 0 bases and J lost 10; bases outside the gene matches: 9. Germline V gene lookup returns CDR1 MNHNS and CDR2 SASEGT. The CDR3 DNA sequence: TGTGCCAGCAGTGAAGCGGCCAGGGGGTTATTTCCCCAGCATTTT. This gives the protein CASSEAARGLFPQHF.

The chain carries TRBV27 and TRBJ2-4, with TRBD2 as a possible D gene (6 bases). V lost 8 bases, J lost 7 bases, and 15 bases lay in between. Germline assignment: CDR1 MNHEY and CDR2 SMNVEV (reference sequence). This CDR3 has 13 residues. CDR3 nucleotide sequence: TGTGCCAGCTTAGCCCGGGCGGGGAACATTCAGTACTTC. Translating gives CASLARAGNIQYF.

The J gene is TRBJ2-4, the V gene TRBV4-3; the match to TRBD2 covers 16 bases. CDR3 length equals 20 residues. The germline gives CDR1 LGHNA, CDR2 YSLEER. V shed 1 base and J 0 bases; nucleotides not matched to a gene: 6. The CDR3 here is CASSQGGTSGRAVAKNIQYF. In nucleotides, the CDR3 is TGCGCCAGCAGCCAAGGAGGGACTAGCGGGAGGGCAGTAGCCAAAAACATTCAGTACTTC.

This clone turned up a few times. The chain joins TRBV6-6 to TRBJ1-1; D gene ambiguous. V dropped 5 bases and J dropped 3 bases, with 7 bases sitting between them. Looked up from germline, CDR1 is MNHNY and CDR2 is SVGAGI (reference sequence). This CDR3 contains 12 residues. CDR3 coding DNA: TGTGCCAGCAGTGTGTTCTACACTGAAGCTTTCTTT. This gives the protein CASSVFYTEAFF.

The rearrangement uses TRBV7-2 and TRBJ2-7; D gene ambiguous. Germline assignment: CDR1 SGHTA and CDR2 FQGNSA. The CDR3 extends over 14 amino acids. With 5 bases removed from V and 2 bases from J, the gap between germline ends came to 13 bases. CDR3 loop: CASSPFAATYEQYF. The CDR3, as DNA: TGTGCCAGCAGCCCGTTCGCGGCTACCTACGAGCAGTACTTC.

The chain employs TRBV28 and TRBJ2-5; D might be TRBD2 (5 bases). Trimming cost V 8 bases and J 7 bases, with 17 bases left between them. The germline V gene has CDR1 MDHEN and CDR2 SYDVKM. This CDR3 region has 13 residues. The CDR3 loop is CASRGTLFLTQYF. The CDR3 coding sequence is TGTGCCAGCCGGGGTACTTTATTCTTGACCCAGTACTTC. Based on the CDR3 plus reference TRBV28 and TRBJ2-5, the full variable domain is DVKVTQSSRYLVKRTGEKVFLECVQDMDHENMFWYRQDPGLGLRLIYFSYDVKMKEKGDIPEGYSVSREKKERFSLILESASTNQTSMYLCASRGTLFLTQYFGPGTRLLVL.

The chain employs TRBV6-2 or TRBV6-3 and TRBJ2-5, with D possibly TRBD2 on 5 matching bases. V lost 1 base and J lost 1, with 10 bases in between. The germline CDR1 and CDR2 sequences are MNHEY and SVGEGT. The length of the CDR3 is 15 residues. CDR3 protein: CASSYWTSPQETQYF. CDR3 bases: TGTGCCAGCAGTTACTGGACTTCACCCCAAGAGACCCAGTACTTC.

This clone was seen once. The chain joins TRBV4-3 to TRBJ1-3, with 7 bases fitting TRBD1. V was clipped by 2 bases and J by 1 base; unmatched bases: 8. The CDR3 length is 17 residues. Germline V gene data show CDR1 as LGHNA and CDR2 as YSLEER. CDR3 region: CASSQNRGPPSGNTIYF. In nucleotides, the CDR3 is TGCGCCAGCAGCCAAAACAGGGGACCGCCTTCTGGAAACACCATATATTTT.

V usage is TRBV20-1 and J usage is TRBJ2-7; D remains unclear. V lost 3 bases to trimming and J lost 2 bases, with 14 bases between them. In germline, CDR1 is DFQATT, CDR2 SNEGSKA (reference sequence). The CDR3 is 14 residues long. The chain's CDR3 is CSASGTEQTYEQYF. For the CDR3, the DNA is TGCAGTGCTAGTGGTACAGAACAGACCTACGAGCAGTACTTC.

The chain carries TRBV28 and TRBJ1-3; 9 positions match TRBD1. This CDR3 contains 16 residues. Germline CDR1 MDHEN, CDR2 SYDVKM. V shed 8 bases, J shed 1 base, and the junction held 9 bases outside the gene matches. CDR3 DNA: TGTGCCAGCCGGACCACGGGACAGGGATCTGGAAACACCATATATTTT. Its translation is CASRTTGQGSGNTIYF.

The V and J genes are TRBV2 and TRBJ2-6, with 12 bases matching TRBD1. The germline CDR1 and CDR2 sequences are SNHLY and FYNNEI. The ends lost 11 bases at V and 2 bases at J; junction bases unmatched: 4. The CDR3 runs to 15 residues. The CDR3 DNA sequence: TGTGCCGGGGGGACAGGGGGCGCTGGGGCCAACGTCCTGACTTTC. Protein sequence: CAGGTGGAGANVLTF.

The J gene is TRBJ1-1, the V gene TRBV6-5; D gene unclear. CDR1 and CDR2 (germline): MNHEY, SVGAGI. The ends were cut back, 4 bases at V and 1 base at J, with 7 bases in the middle. The CDR3 is made up of 13 amino acids. CDR3 DNA sequence: TGTGCCAGCAGTTCCCTCAGGAACACTGAAGCTTTCTTT. Amino acid sequence: CASSSLRNTEAFF.

J is TRBJ1-1 and V is TRBV18; a weak D match, TRBD1 (6 bases). This CDR3 is 13 amino acids long. Germline CDR1 reads KGHSH; CDR2 reads LQKENI. Trimming stripped 8 bases from V and 6 bases from J, with 16 bases between. CDR3 DNA sequence: TGTGCCAGCATCCAAGAACAGGGTTCTGAAGCTTTCTTT. Encoded protein: CASIQEQGSEAFF. The variable domain in full, completed from reference TRBV18 and TRBJ1-1, reads NAGVMQNPRHLVRRRGQEARLRCSPMKGHSHVYWYRQLPEEGLKFMVYLQKENIIDESGMPKERFSAEFPKEGPSILRIQQVVRGDSAAYFCASIQEQGSEAFFGQGTRLTVV.

DNA for the CDR3: TGTGCCAGCAGCGCAGGGGACAGGGGTTACGAGCAGTACTTC. The encoded protein is CASSAGDRGYEQYF. The rearrangement uses TRBV5-5 and TRBJ2-7; 10 bases are shared with TRBD1. This CDR3 has 14 residues. Germline V gene sequence: CDR1 SGHKS, CDR2 YYEKEE (reference sequence). J lost 4 bases, V lost 4 bases, and 5 bases had no gene match.

The CDR3 is CASSLDPMGLQETQYF. Here the CDR3 DNA reads TGCGCCAGCAGCTTGGACCCAATGGGACTCCAAGAGACCCAGTACTTC. V usage is TRBV5-1 and J usage is TRBJ2-5; tentative D call: TRBD2 (6 bases). Deletions cut 0 bases from V and 1 base from J, with 13 bases between. This CDR3 comprises 16 residues. CDR1 and CDR2 from the germline V gene are SGHRS and YFSETQ.

The rearrangement joins TRBV5-1 to TRBJ2-2; 9 bases are shared with TRBD1. V shed 4 bases and J 3 bases; nucleotides not matched to a gene: 7. Germline CDR1 and CDR2: SGHRS and YFSETQ. CDR3 length: 16 residues. For the CDR3, the DNA is TGCGCCAGCAGCGTACCGACAGGGGGTGACACCGGGGAGCTGTTTTTT. Protein sequence: CASSVPTGGDTGELFF.

V and J are TRBV5-6 and TRBJ1-2; tentatively, D is TRBD1 (6 bases). There are 13 residues in the CDR3. The V end was cut by 2 bases, the J end by 5 bases, with 10 bases between. Germline V lookup: CDR1 SGHDT, CDR2 YYEEEE. The CDR3 here is CASSLDRTYGYTF. CDR3 in DNA: TGTGCCAGCAGCTTAGACAGGACTTATGGCTACACCTTC.

The chain joins TRBV5-1 to TRBJ2-1; a weak D match, TRBD2 (5 bases). V lost 2 bases and J 3 bases, leaving 12 bases between the germline ends. The CDR3 consists of 15 residues. Germline assignment: CDR1 SGHRS and CDR2 YFSETQ. The chain's CDR3 is CASSLGSRLYNEQFF. Written as DNA, the CDR3 is TGCGCCAGCAGCTTAGGGAGTCGTCTCTACAATGAGCAGTTCTTC.

This clone was observed a single time. The chain links TRBV5-5 to TRBJ1-3; D perhaps matches TRBD1 (5 bases). The V end was cut by 4 bases, the J end by 0 bases, with 17 bases between. CDR3 length equals 17 residues. The germline V gene has CDR1 SGHKS and CDR2 YYEKEE (reference sequence). The CDR3, as DNA: TGTGCCAGCAGCCCCTTCCGGACATTCCTCTCTGGAAACACCATATATTTT. Protein sequence: CASSPFRTFLSGNTIYF.

This rearrangement joins TRBV3-1 (or the pseudogene TRBV3-2) to TRBJ1-1; 10 nucleotides align to TRBD1. Germline CDR1 LGHDT, CDR2 YNNKEL (reference sequence). The CDR3 runs 15 residues. With V trimmed by 5 bases and J by 11 bases, 14 bases remained unmatched. The CDR3 nucleotides read TGTGCCAGCAGCGCCCCGGGACAGGGGTCCTCTGGGGCTTTCTTT. Its protein product is CASSAPGQGSSGAFF.

V and J are TRBV27 and TRBJ1-2; 7 nucleotides align to TRBD1. J was trimmed by 7 bases and V by 2 bases; bases with no gene match: 4. This CDR3 contains 13 residues. Germline CDR1 and CDR2: MNHEY and SMNVEV (reference sequence). The CDR3 region has the DNA TGTGCCAGCAGTTTACGTCAGGGGGGTGGCTACACCTTC. Translated: CASSLRQGGGYTF.

The chain couples TRBV11-2 to TRBJ1-6; possible D gene TRBD1, 6 bases. The CDR3 runs to 15 residues. V lost 5 bases and J 3 bases, leaving 11 bases between the germline ends. Germline values: CDR1 SGHAT, CDR2 FQNNGV. CDR3 loop: CASSPDSYYNSPLHF. The DNA of the CDR3 is TGTGCCAGCAGCCCGGACAGTTACTATAATTCACCCCTCCACTTT.

The chain joins TRBV6-2 or TRBV6-3 to TRBJ1-2; D unresolved. Germline CDR1 MNHEY, CDR2 SVGEGT. This CDR3 is built from 12 residues. Trimming shortened V by 6 bases and J by 5 bases, and 10 bases separated the two germline ends. Written as DNA, the CDR3 is TGTGCCAGCAGCGAGACACTTTATGGCTACACCTTC. Translating gives CASSETLYGYTF.

This rearrangement joins TRBV5-1 to TRBJ2-7, with 11 bases lining up with TRBD1. There are 15 residues in the CDR3. The V gene end was trimmed by 4 bases and the J gene end by 4 bases; junction bases not matched to a gene: 7. Germline-derived CDR1 and CDR2 are SGHRS and YFSETQ. The CDR3 DNA reads as TGCGCCAGCAGCCCAACCGGGACAGGGGGGTACGAGCAGTACTTC. This codes for CASSPTGTGGYEQYF.

The V gene is TRBV6-5, the J gene TRBJ2-3; possibly TRBD2 for D (6 bases). V was cut by 10 bases and J by 5 bases, with 16 bases left in between. Germline CDR1 MNHEY, CDR2 SVGAGI. This CDR3 region has 13 residues. CDR3 in DNA: TGTGCCATTAGCGGTCCCCCAGTAGATACGCAGTATTTT. It translates to CAISGPPVDTQYF.

The V gene is TRBV3-1 (or the pseudogene TRBV3-2), the J gene TRBJ2-3; D possibly corresponds to TRBD2 (6 bases). Per the germline V gene, CDR1 is LGHDT and CDR2 is YNNKEL (reference sequence). The V gene lost 0 bases and the J gene lost 6 bases, with 13 bases spanning the gap. CDR3 length: 15 residues. The CDR3 nucleotides are TGTGCCAGCAGCCAAGAAAATGGGAGGTGGGATACGCAGTATTTT. Translated, it gives CASSQENGRWDTQYF.

The CDR3 is CASSLAGQLNTEAFF. The CDR3 nucleotides are TGCGCCAGCAGCTTGGCGGGACAGTTGAACACTGAAGCTTTCTTT. The rearrangement uses TRBV5-1 and TRBJ1-1; TRBD1 agrees at 7 bases. Per the germline V gene, CDR1 is SGHRS and CDR2 is YFSETQ. This CDR3 has 15 residues. The ends lost 0 bases at V and 0 bases at J; junction bases unmatched: 2.

This chain links TRBV28 with TRBJ2-3, with D perhaps matching TRBD2 (6 bases). The CDR3 runs to 15 residues. Germline CDR1 MDHEN, CDR2 SYDVKM. Trimming stripped 5 bases from V and 6 bases from J, with 18 bases between. CDR3 sequence reads: CASSPPATRIDTQYF. The CDR3 region has the DNA TGTGCCAGCAGTCCTCCGGCGACTAGAATTGATACGCAGTATTTT.

The chain employs TRBV5-5 and TRBJ2-1; 10 nucleotides align to TRBD2. V dropped 4 bases and J dropped 10; count of bases not matched to a gene: 8. This CDR3 comprises 14 residues. CDR1 and CDR2 (germline): SGHKS, YYEKEE (reference sequence). Here the CDR3 DNA reads TGTGCCAGCAGCGTAGCGGGAGGTTCTGTAGAGCAGTTCTTC. Translated, it gives CASSVAGGSVEQFF.

The chain has TRBV5-5 and TRBJ2-1; TRBD2 agrees at 7 bases. This CDR3 comprises 15 residues. In germline, CDR1 is SGHKS, CDR2 YYEKEE (reference sequence). The J segment lost 3 bases and the V segment lost 6 bases, leaving 9 bases of the junction unmatched. CDR3 nucleotides: TGTGCCAGCACCTCGTGGAGCGGGAACTACAATGAGCAGTTCTTC. This translates into CASTSWSGNYNEQFF. The entire variable domain, with the rest obtained from reference TRBV5-5 and TRBJ2-1, is as follows: DAGVTQSPTHLIKTRGQQVTLRCSPISGHKSVSWYQQVLGQGPQFIFQYYEKEERGRGNFPDRFSARQFPNYSSELNVNALLLGDSALYLCASTSWSGNYNEQFFGPGTRLTVL.